A selection of T cell receptor beta chains follows, all from one sample in a study of OX40 agonist ivuxolimab in advanced cancers. Generated by immunoSEQ multiplex PCR, the TCRdb table keeps only in-frame clones and is missing some. The table lists tens of thousands of clones, approximately 86% of them singletons. The starting material was CD4+ or CD8+ T cells sorted from blood, obtained in a trial of the OX40 agonist ivuxolimab. All receptors come from an adult with an advanced solid tumor such as melanoma, head and neck, liver or kidney cancer. CDR3s include the opening cysteine and the closing phenylalanine or tryptophan. The order of the fields is V gene, J gene, D gene, clone size, CDR3 protein, CDR3 DNA. A D gene is named only where the DNA matches it firmly. Clone size appears in some rows only: once, few, many, or a class for an expanded clone.

TRBV27	TRBJ2-7	TRBD2	.	CASSLAGGPRYEQYF	TGTGCCAGCAGCTTAGCGGGAGGGCCTCGGTACGAGCAGTACTTC
TRBV28	TRBJ1-4	.	once	CASRSNEKLFF	TGTGCCAGCAGATCAAATGAAAAACTGTTTTTT
TRBV21-1	TRBJ2-1	.	once	CASSSGLASEQFF	TGTGCCAGCAGCAGTGGACTAGCAAGCGAGCAGTTCTTC
TRBV6-5	TRBJ2-6	.	.	CASSYRLSSGANVLTF	TGTGCCAGCAGTTACCGGCTCAGTTCGGGGGCCAACGTCCTGACTTTC
TRBV25-1	TRBJ2-7	TRBD2	.	CASSEYGGRVHEQYF	TGTGCCAGCAGTGAATATGGCGGGAGAGTACACGAGCAGTACTTC
TRBV7-9	TRBJ2-3	.	few	CASSLNGDTQYF	TGTGCCAGCAGCCTCAACGGAGATACGCAGTATTTT
TRBV28	TRBJ2-1	.	once	CASTVPSSYNEQFF	TGTGCCAGCACCGTACCAAGCTCCTACAATGAGCAGTTCTTC
TRBV7-9	TRBJ1-4	.	.	CASSLVGGMANEKLFF	TGTGCCAGCAGCTTAGTGGGAGGGATGGCTAATGAAAAACTGTTTTTT
TRBV18	TRBJ2-7	TRBD2	.	CASSPPMGGPLPEQYF	TGTGCCAGCTCACCACCGATGGGAGGGCCTCTTCCCGAGCAGTACTTC
TRBV5-5	TRBJ1-1	.	.	CASSFNFGYTEAFF	TGTGCCAGCAGCTTCAACTTTGGTTACACTGAAGCTTTCTTT
TRBV28	TRBJ2-5	.	.	CASSRQETQYF	TGTGCCAGCTCCAGGCAAGAGACCCAGTACTTC
TRBV2	TRBJ2-7	TRBD1	.	CASKGTGSSYEQYF	TGTGCCAGCAAAGGGACAGGGAGCTCCTACGAGCAGTACTTC
TRBV21-1	TRBJ2-7	.	.	CANPPNQRGELREQYF	TGTGCCAACCCCCCAAACCAAAGAGGGGAATTACGCGAGCAGTACTTC
TRBV6-5	TRBJ2-5	.	.	CASSYEGLQETQYF	TGTGCCAGCAGTTACGAAGGATTACAAGAGACCCAGTACTTC
TRBV18	TRBJ1-1	.	.	CASSEGQNTEAFF	TGTGCCAGCTCAGAAGGACAGAACACTGAAGCTTTCTTT
TRBV20-1	TRBJ2-5	.	.	CSAVGIETQYF	TGCAGTGCTGTGGGAATAGAGACCCAGTACTTC
TRBV7-9	TRBJ1-1	.	.	CDTRRTENTEAFF	TGTGACACCCGACGGACAGAGAACACTGAAGCTTTCTTT
TRBV6-5	TRBJ2-1	TRBD1	.	CASQTGTGLYNEQFF	TGTGCCAGCCAAACCGGGACAGGGTTATACAATGAGCAGTTCTTC
TRBV7-9	TRBJ2-3	.	.	CASSLAGRGDTQYF	TGTGCCAGCAGCTTAGCGGGGAGAGGAGATACGCAGTATTTT
TRBV5-1	TRBJ1-2	TRBD1	.	CASSLYDRQGGGYTF	TGCGCCAGCAGCTTGTACGATCGACAGGGGGGCGGCTACACCTTC
TRBV18	TRBJ1-6	.	.	CASSPLAGNSPLHF	TGTGCCAGCTCACCACTGGCGGGTAATTCACCCCTCCACTTT
TRBV9	TRBJ2-7	.	once	CASSVGVAVTPPTYEQYF	TGTGCCAGCAGCGTAGGGGTAGCTGTTACCCCCCCCACATACGAGCAGTACTTC